A selection of T cell receptor beta chains follows, all from one sample in a study of blood T cell repertoires in COVID-19. The data were produced by immunoSEQ multiplex PCR, yet TCRdb's version contains in-frame clones alone and is incomplete. The sample has some 210,000 clones, approximately 88% seen once. The sequenced sample consisted of PBMCs or T cells enriched from blood (not recorded which). The receptors stem from a man younger than 30 with acute COVID-19. Both conserved end residues are part of each CDR3. D genes are given only for firm matches. The size entry is marked missing in some rows and otherwise reads once, few, many or a size class.

V gene	J gene	clone size	D gene	CDR3 protein	CDR3 DNA
TRBV27	TRBJ1-1	-	TRBD1	CASSLDRGPTEAFF	TGTGCCAGCAGTTTGGACAGGGGGCCCACTGAAGCTTTCTTT
TRBV3-1/TRBV3-2	TRBJ2-7	-	TRBD2	CASSQWTSGTYEQYF	TGTGCCAGCAGCCAGTGGACTAGCGGGACCTACGAGCAGTACTTC
TRBV13	TRBJ1-6	once	TRBD1	CASSVDRGDSPLHF	TGTGCCAGCAGCGTGGACAGGGGCGATTCACCCCTCCACTTT
TRBV19	TRBJ1-2	-	-	CASSPSQGGYGYTF	TGTGCCAGTAGTCCGAGCCAGGGCGGCTATGGCTACACCTTC
TRBV28	TRBJ1-2	-	TRBD1	CASQGQNYGYTF	TGTGCCAGCCAGGGACAGAACTATGGCTACACCTTC
TRBV9	TRBJ1-5	-	-	CASSKGGGYWNQPQHF	TGTGCCAGCAGCAAGGGTGGGGGCTATTGGAATCAGCCCCAGCATTTT
TRBV24-1	TRBJ2-3	few	TRBD2	CATGAGVGTDTQYF	TGTGCCACCGGAGCGGGAGTAGGAACAGATACGCAGTATTTT
TRBV5-4	TRBJ2-1	-	-	CASSDGPGNEQFF	TGTGCCAGCAGCGACGGGCCGGGGAATGAGCAGTTCTTC
TRBV7-9	TRBJ2-7	once	TRBD1	CASSLVAGGLGYEQYF	TGTGCCAGCAGCTTGGTGGCAGGGGGCCTCGGCTACGAGCAGTACTTC
TRBV6-5	TRBJ2-1	-	TRBD2	CATRTSGPPEQFF	TGTGCCACCCGGACTAGCGGACCCCCAGAGCAGTTCTTC
TRBV27	TRBJ1-1	-	TRBD1	CASSPGQGRAMNTEAFF	TGTGCCAGCAGTCCAGGACAGGGACGCGCGATGAACACTGAAGCTTTCTTT
TRBV7-9	TRBJ2-2	-	-	CATPRANTGELFF	TGTGCCACCCCGAGGGCGAACACCGGGGAGCTGTTTTTT
TRBV19	TRBJ2-7	once	TRBD2	CASSLSGTSGSYEQYF	TGTGCCAGTAGTCTCTCCGGGACTAGCGGGAGTTACGAGCAGTACTTC
TRBV5-1	TRBJ2-7	once	-	CASSLVAHEQYF	TGCGCCAGCAGCTTGGTGGCCCACGAGCAGTACTTC
TRBV6-2/TRBV6-3	TRBJ2-4	few	-	CASSYFKRREQQNIQYF	TGTGCCAGCAGTTACTTTAAACGCCGAGAGCAACAAAACATTCAGTACTTC
TRBV7-9	TRBJ2-7	-	TRBD1	CASSQRTGSIHEQYF	TGTGCCAGCAGCCAACGGACAGGGAGTATCCACGAGCAGTACTTC
TRBV6-6	TRBJ1-4	-	-	CASSAVGGDGRKLFF	TGTGCCAGCAGTGCAGTCGGGGGGGACGGTCGAAAACTGTTTTTT
TRBV2	TRBJ1-2	-	-	CASSLPGARGYTF	TGTGCCAGCAGTCTCCCAGGGGCACGTGGCTACACCTTC
TRBV7-8	TRBJ1-3	-	-	CASSLGTGSGNTIYF	TGTGCCAGCAGCTTGGGCACAGGATCTGGAAACACCATATATTTT
TRBV28	TRBJ2-7	-	TRBD1	CASSPGTETYEQYF	TGTGCCAGCAGTCCCGGGACAGAGACCTACGAGCAGTACTTC
TRBV6-1	TRBJ1-5	-	-	CASSEAGGGNQPQHF	TGTGCCAGCAGTGAAGCGGGAGGAGGCAATCAGCCCCAGCATTTT
TRBV6-5	TRBJ2-7	-	TRBD2	CASSYEGGSSGYEQYF	TGTGCCAGCAGTTACGAGGGGGGGTCTAGCGGGTACGAGCAGTACTTC
TRBV7-7	TRBJ2-7	-	TRBD2	CDPGGRESPSYEQYF	TGTGATCCGGGAGGGCGGGAGAGCCCCTCCTACGAGCAGTACTTC
TRBV27	TRBJ2-3	once	-	CASSYLVSTDTQYF	TGTGCCAGCAGTTACCTAGTGAGCACAGATACGCAGTATTTT
TRBV6-5	TRBJ2-3	-	TRBD1	CASSYTRGRSDTQYF	TGTGCCAGCAGTTACACCAGGGGGCGTTCAGATACGCAGTATTTT
TRBV6-1	TRBJ2-5	-	TRBD1	CASSGLSGTDLETQYF	TGTGCCAGCAGTGGCCTCTCCGGGACAGACCTGGAGACCCAGTACTTC
TRBV27	TRBJ2-7	-	TRBD2	CASSLYSGRAHEQYF	TGTGCCAGCAGTTTATATAGCGGGAGGGCCCACGAGCAGTACTTC
TRBV2	TRBJ1-1	-	TRBD1	CASSEGTGGKGEAFF	TGTGCCAGCAGTGAAGGTACAGGGGGAAAAGGTGAAGCTTTCTTT
TRBV27	TRBJ2-1	-	-	CASSSEIYNEQFF	TGTGCCAGCAGTTCGGAGATCTACAATGAGCAGTTCTTC
TRBV30	TRBJ1-5	few	-	CAWSPGGGNWQPQHF	TGTGCCTGGAGCCCCGGCGGGGGAAATTGGCAGCCCCAGCATTTT
TRBV6-1	TRBJ2-1	once	-	CASSEATGSYNEQFF	TGTGCCAGCAGTGAAGCGACGGGTTCCTACAATGAGCAGTTCTTC
TRBV6-6	TRBJ2-7	once	TRBD2	CASSFGLAGYEQYF	TGTGCCAGCAGTTTTGGACTAGCGGGATACGAGCAGTACTTC
TRBV27	TRBJ2-3	-	-	CASSPYLAAADTQYF	TGTGCCAGCAGTCCCTATCTAGCTGCGGCAGATACGCAGTATTTT
TRBV28	TRBJ1-4	-	TRBD1	CASSSGTGKKLFF	TGTGCCAGCAGTTCTGGGACAGGGAAAAAACTGTTTTTT
TRBV28	TRBJ1-3	-	-	CAITPRRDPPGNTIYF	TGTGCCATCACCCCCCGGCGGGATCCACCTGGAAACACCATATATTTT
TRBV5-1	TRBJ2-3	-	TRBD2	CASSPGVSSGRTDTQYF	TGCGCCAGCAGCCCGGGGGTTTCTAGCGGCCGCACAGATACGCAGTATTTT
TRBV28	TRBJ2-2	-	-	CASSRPGGNKGELFF	TGTGCCAGCAGCCGGCCAGGGGGGAATAAAGGGGAGCTGTTTTTT
TRBV14	TRBJ2-7	-	TRBD1	CASSHTGTGAYEQYF	TGTGCCAGCAGCCACACCGGGACAGGGGCCTACGAGCAGTACTTC
TRBV7-8	TRBJ2-2	-	TRBD2	CASSLGAATSATGELFF	TGTGCCAGCAGCTTAGGAGCGGCGACTAGCGCCACCGGGGAGCTGTTTTTT
TRBV2	TRBJ1-1	-	TRBD1	CASSEYSGQGRTEAFF	TGTGCCAGCAGTGAATATAGCGGACAGGGGAGGACTGAAGCTTTCTTT
TRBV5-4	TRBJ2-1	-	TRBD2	CASSPIGSREGRFVQFF	TGTGCCAGCAGCCCCATAGGATCGCGGGAGGGTCGGTTCGTTCAGTTCTTC
TRBV6-1	TRBJ2-7	few	-	CASSEADRPYEQYF	TGTGCCAGCAGTGAAGCGGACAGACCCTACGAGCAGTACTTC
TRBV15	TRBJ2-1	-	TRBD1	CATSSWDRGDEQFF	TGTGCCACCAGCAGTTGGGACAGGGGAGATGAGCAGTTCTTC
TRBV5-1	TRBJ2-3	-	-	CASSLGAGSTDTQYF	TGCGCCAGCAGCTTGGGTGCGGGGAGCACAGATACGCAGTATTTT
TRBV28	TRBJ2-1	-	-	CASSLWGQAGSYNEQFF	TGTGCCAGCAGTTTATGGGGGCAGGCCGGCTCCTACAATGAGCAGTTCTTC
TRBV10-1	TRBJ2-3	-	-	CASSESGWQARSSDTQYF	TGCGCCAGCAGTGAGTCTGGCTGGCAAGCGAGGTCCTCAGATACGCAGTATTTT
TRBV12-3/TRBV12-4	TRBJ2-1	few	-	CASSFLVAGEQFF	TGTGCCAGCAGTTTCTTAGTGGCAGGTGAGCAGTTCTTC
TRBV10-3	TRBJ1-1	once	TRBD1	CAISDRTGNTEAFF	TGTGCCATCAGTGATCGGACAGGGAACACTGAAGCTTTCTTT
TRBV24-1	TRBJ2-1	-	TRBD2	CATSEGLAGGLFF	TGTGCCACCAGTGAAGGACTAGCGGGGGGGCTGTTCTTC
TRBV4-3	TRBJ2-2	-	TRBD2	CASSDGTSGNTGELFF	TGCGCCAGCAGCGATGGGACTAGCGGGAACACCGGGGAGCTGTTTTTT
TRBV10-1	TRBJ2-2	-	TRBD2	CASRAGGPGTGELFF	TGCGCCAGCAGGGCGGGAGGGCCGGGGACCGGGGAGCTGTTTTTT
TRBV7-6	TRBJ2-1	once	TRBD2	CASSPGTSGRAANEQFF	TGTGCCAGCAGCCCTGGGACTAGCGGGAGGGCAGCAAATGAGCAGTTCTTC
TRBV28	TRBJ2-7	-	-	CASSLARHEQYF	TGTGCCAGCAGTTTAGCGCGGCACGAGCAGTACTTC
TRBV6-5	TRBJ2-1	-	TRBD2	CASTASGRYNEQFF	TGTGCCAGCACCGCTAGCGGAAGATACAATGAGCAGTTCTTC
TRBV28	TRBJ2-5	-	TRBD2	CASSLVAGEWETQYF	TGTGCCAGCAGTTTAGTAGCGGGAGAGTGGGAGACCCAGTACTTC
TRBV10-1	TRBJ2-5	-	TRBD2	CASSGGLGTSGSQETQYF	TGCGCCAGCAGTGGTGGGCTCGGGACTAGCGGGAGCCAAGAGACCCAGTACTTC